This T cell receptor (beta chain) comes out of a study of vaccination effects on CD4 cells after COVID-19. Overall study findings and caveats: Late after vaccination, infection- and vaccine-induced clones showed marked clonal contraction. Healthy vaccine recipients' vaccine-induced clones were almost all SARS-CoV-2 mono-reactive.

Using immunoSEQ multiplex PCR, the repertoire was profiled, and TCRdb retains in-frame clones only, with some absent. The table includes approximately 37,000 clones, 82% detected once. As for this clone: Its antigen is unknown.

This CDR3 has 13 amino acids. Deletions cut 4 bases from V and 1 base from J, with 7 bases between. Culture lasted about nine days before CD4+ T cell isolation. Negative nucleocapsid antibody tests before and after vaccination confirmed no previous SARS-CoV-2 infection. Sample: CD4+ T cells from PBMCs cultured without peptide, taken before COVID-19 vaccination. The receptor's source is a human donor who received a COVID-19 vaccine. V gene TRBV12-3 or TRBV12-4 combines with J gene TRBJ1-1; no clear D gene. CDR3 sequence reads: CASSSYPNTEAFF. CDR3 nucleotide sequence: TGTGCCAGCAGTTCTTACCCGAACACTGAAGCTTTCTTT.